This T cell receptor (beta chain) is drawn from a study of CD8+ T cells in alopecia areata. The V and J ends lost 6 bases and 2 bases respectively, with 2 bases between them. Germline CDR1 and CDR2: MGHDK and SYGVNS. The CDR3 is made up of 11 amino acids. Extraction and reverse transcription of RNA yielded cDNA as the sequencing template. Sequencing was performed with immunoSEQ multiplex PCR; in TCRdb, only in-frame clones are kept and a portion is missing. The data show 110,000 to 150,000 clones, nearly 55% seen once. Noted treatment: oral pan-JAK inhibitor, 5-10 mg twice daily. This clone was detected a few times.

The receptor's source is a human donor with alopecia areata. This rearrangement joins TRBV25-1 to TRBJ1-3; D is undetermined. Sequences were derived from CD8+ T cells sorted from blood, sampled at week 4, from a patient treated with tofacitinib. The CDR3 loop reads CASSPGNTIYF. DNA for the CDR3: TGTGCCAGCAGCCCTGGAAACACCATATATTTT.